Detailed here is one T cell receptor (beta chain). Trimming stripped 0 bases from V and 1 base from J, with 15 bases between. Per the germline V gene, CDR1 is MGHRA and CDR2 is YSYEKL. CDR3 length equals 17 residues. How the authors handled the data: Estimation of nucleated cell counts was performed using reference gene primer amplification. This table comes from immunoSEQ multiplex PCR, and its TCRdb copy is limited to in-frame clones, with some not included. That table supplies the V and J calls and clone size; D and trimming were determined from the DNA. The repertoire has roughly 230,000 clones, less than 90% of them found once; the top ten carry over 9.5%. This entry belongs to a study of blood T cell repertoires in COVID-19. Study context: T cells, B-cell-depleted T cells, or PBMCs supplied cDNA or gDNA.

Seattle's enrolled individuals joined amid active infection and were then monitored longitudinally. The clonotype originates from a woman aged 80 or over with COVID-19, enrolled during active disease. V is TRBV4-1 and J is TRBJ1-2; D might be TRBD1 (6 bases). Sequencing input: peripheral blood. The CDR3 DNA follows: TGCGCCAGCAGCCAAGATTACGCCGGCAGGGGTAACTATGGCTACACCTTC. The encoded protein is CASSQDYAGRGNYGYTF.